What follows are 10 T cell receptor beta chains derived from one specimen sequenced in a study of T cells in Graves' hyperthyroidism and ophthalmopathy. RNA transcripts gave rise to amplified TCR beta CDR3 regions. The TCR CDR3 was amplified in a first-round RT-PCR using the HTBI primer set. From the multiplex PCR reads, TCRdb called clonotypes with MiXCR, one entry per CDR3 protein. Of approximately 600,000 distinct CDR3 sequences listed, around 21% are singletons. The sequencing sample was made of blood. The source is a man aged 30 to 39 with Graves' ophthalmopathy.

In its sample, this clonotype was seen a few times. The chain employs TRBV20-1 and TRBJ1-2, with a tentative D call TRBD1 (6 bases). Trimming removed 6 bases at V and 2 bases at J, with 13 bases between. The CDR3 contains 13 residues. CDR1 DFQATT and CDR2 SNEGSKA come from the germline V gene (reference sequence). Here the CDR3 DNA reads TGCAGTGCCAAGAATACAGGGAACTATGGCTACACCTTC. Translating gives CSAKNTGNYGYTF.

This clonotype was seen more than once but under ten times. The chain employs TRBV20-1 and TRBJ1-2, with TRBD1 identical over 7 bases. J gave up 8 bases and V 3 bases, and 15 bases lay outside the gene matches. Germline V CDR1 and CDR2: DFQATT, SNEGSKA (reference sequence). The CDR3 consists of 15 residues. CDR3 in DNA: TGCAGTGCTAGCCCCACAGGGGAAAGCTTTCGGGGCTACACCTTC. Translation gives CSASPTGESFRGYTF.

The rearrangement links TRBV6-2 or TRBV6-3 to TRBJ1-5; possibly TRBD1 for D (5 bases). The CDR3 has 16 residues. Germline CDR1 reads MNHEY; CDR2 reads SVGEGT. Trimming removed 7 bases from V and 5 bases from J, with 21 bases in between. DNA of the CDR3: TGTGCCAGCACCTCAAGTAGGGGTGTGGGGGATCAGCCCCAGCATTTT. It specifies CASTSSRGVGDQPQHF.

This clonotype showed up many times. The chain carries TRBV11-2 and TRBJ2-1; D is unresolved. Germline loops: CDR1 SGHAT, CDR2 FQNNGV. This CDR3 region has 15 residues. With 2 bases removed from V and 9 bases from J, the gap between germline ends came to 17 bases. CDR3 residues: CASSLLESRRAEQFF. DNA for the CDR3: TGTGCCAGCAGCTTACTTGAGTCTAGAAGGGCTGAGCAGTTCTTC.

The genes are TRBV4-3 and TRBJ2-3; D is uncertain. CDR1 LGHNA and CDR2 YSLEER come from the germline V gene. Trimming removed 1 base from V and 1 base from J, with 9 bases in between. This CDR3 is 15 amino acids long. CDR3 DNA sequence: TGCGCCAGCAGCCAAGGCCCTTTTGGCACAGATACGCAGTATTTT. It encodes CASSQGPFGTDTQYF.

This clonotype was seen many times. The CDR3 is CASRTTGNNQPQHF. The DNA of the CDR3 is TGTGCCAGCAGGACTACAGGGAACAATCAGCCCCAGCATTTT. The V and J genes are TRBV2 and TRBJ1-5; possible D gene TRBD1, 6 bases. CDR3 length equals 14 residues. Per the germline V gene, CDR1 is SNHLY and CDR2 is FYNNEI. V was pared by 6 bases and J by 3 bases, with 12 bases between.

This clonotype was detected a few times. V gene TRBV28 combines with J gene TRBJ2-2; 7 bases map to TRBD1. Per germline, CDR1 MDHEN and CDR2 SYDVKM. The V segment lost 4 bases and the J segment 1 base; nucleotides outside the gene matches: 6. This CDR3 is 16 amino acids long. In nucleotides, the CDR3 is TGTGCCAGCAGTTGGAGAGGACAGGTGAACACCGGGGAGCTGTTTTTT. This codes for CASSWRGQVNTGELFF.

This clonotype has more than one count but fewer than ten. The rearrangement uses TRBV27 and TRBJ2-2; 9 bases are a match to TRBD2. The V segment lost 4 bases and the J segment 1 base; nucleotides outside the gene matches: 7. The CDR3 has 17 amino acids. Germline assignment: CDR1 MNHEY and CDR2 SMNVEV (reference sequence). CDR3: CASSSFWREGNTGELFF. The CDR3, as DNA: TGTGCCAGCAGTTCTTTTTGGCGGGAGGGGAACACCGGGGAGCTGTTTTTT.

The sample holds a few counts of this clonotype. For the CDR3, the DNA is TGCAGTGCAAGACTTGACAGGGGGAATGATCAGCCCCAGCATTTT. This encodes CSARLDRGNDQPQHF. The chain is built from TRBV20-1 and TRBJ1-5; the match to TRBD1 covers 9 bases. V was clipped by 6 bases and J by 5 bases; unmatched bases: 11. The CDR3 extends over 15 amino acids. CDR1 and CDR2 from the germline V gene are DFQATT and SNEGSKA (reference sequence).

The chain has TRBV7-9 and TRBJ1-6; TRBD1 aligns across 8 bases. Looked up from germline, CDR1 is SEHNR and CDR2 is FQNEAQ (reference sequence). The CDR3 sequence is 15 residues long. V was clipped by 5 bases and J by 7 bases; unmatched bases: 7. CDR3 in amino acids: CASSARDRKNSPLHF. The CDR3 DNA is TGTGCCAGCAGCGCCCGGGACAGGAAGAATTCACCCCTCCACTTT.